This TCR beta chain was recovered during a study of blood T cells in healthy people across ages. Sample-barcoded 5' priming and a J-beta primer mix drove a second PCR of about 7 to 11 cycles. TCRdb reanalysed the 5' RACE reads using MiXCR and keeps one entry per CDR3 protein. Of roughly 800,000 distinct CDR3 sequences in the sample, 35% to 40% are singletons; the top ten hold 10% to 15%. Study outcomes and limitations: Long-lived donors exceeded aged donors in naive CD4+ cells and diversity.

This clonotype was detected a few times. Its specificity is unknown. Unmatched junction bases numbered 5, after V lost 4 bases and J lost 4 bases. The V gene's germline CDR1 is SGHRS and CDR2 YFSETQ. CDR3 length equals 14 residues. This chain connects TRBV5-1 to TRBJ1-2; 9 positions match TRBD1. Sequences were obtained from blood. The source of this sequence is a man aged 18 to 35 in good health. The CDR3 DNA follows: TGCGCCAGCAGCGGCTCGGGACAGGGCTATGGCTACACCTTC. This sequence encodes CASSGSGQGYGYTF.